Below, 27 T cell receptor beta chains from the same sample are listed, as sequenced in a study of T cell clones after liver transplantation. Sequencing was performed with immunoSEQ multiplex PCR; in TCRdb, only in-frame clones are kept and a portion is missing. The table records 95,000 to 110,000 clones, 80% to 90% of them present only once. The sequenced sample was CD4+ T cells from blood, obtained around 48 months after liver transplant. These receptors came from a human patient who received a liver transplant. Part of the T cell pool may stem from the graft donor.

The V call is TRBV5-1, the J call TRBJ1-3; unclear D gene. Looked up from germline, CDR1 is SGHRS and CDR2 is YFSETQ. The CDR3 contains 16 residues. Trimming took 2 bases from V and 0 from J, leaving 12 bases between them. DNA for the CDR3: TGCGCCAGCAGCTTCATCCCGGATAACTCTGGAAACACCATATATTTT. This translates into CASSFIPDNSGNTIYF.

DNA of the CDR3: TGTGCCAGCTCACCCCCCGACAGAGTGGAGACCCAGTACTTC. Translating gives CASSPPDRVETQYF. This chain uses TRBV18 with TRBJ2-5; the D gene is possibly TRBD1 (5 bases). There are 14 residues in the CDR3. V lost 3 bases, J lost 5 bases, and 13 bases lay in between. Germline values: CDR1 KGHSH, CDR2 LQKENI.

The chain combines TRBV28 with TRBJ2-7; TRBD2 is a possible D gene (6 bases). Trimming removed 5 bases at V and 0 bases at J, with 8 bases between. This CDR3 spans 13 amino acids. CDR1 MDHEN and CDR2 SYDVKM come from the germline V gene. The CDR3 loop is CASSPGVSYEQYF. DNA for the CDR3: TGTGCCAGCAGTCCGGGAGTCTCCTACGAGCAGTACTTC.

The chain combines TRBV2 with TRBJ1-5; 8 bases fit TRBD1. Germline CDR1 SNHLY, CDR2 FYNNEI. Unmatched junction bases numbered 7, after V lost 3 bases and J lost 6 bases. This CDR3 has 15 amino acids. CDR3 DNA sequence: TGTGCCAGCAGTGATGGCAGGGGGCTAGGTCAGCCCCAGCATTTT. Protein: CASSDGRGLGQPQHF. Using reference TRBV2 and TRBJ1-5 for the parts outside the CDR3, the full variable domain is EPEVTQTPSHQVTQMGQEVILRCVPISNHLYFYWYRQILGQKVEFLVSFYNNEISEKSEIFDDQFSVERPDGSNFTLKIRSTKLEDSAMYFCASSDGRGLGQPQHFGDGTRLSIL.

V usage is TRBV18 and J usage is TRBJ1-1, with 10 bases aligning to TRBD1. The CDR3 runs to 15 residues. Germline trimming cut 8 bases from V and 1 base from J; bases unmatched to any gene: 7. CDR1 is KGHSH and CDR2 is LQKENI in the germline V gene. CDR3 sequence: CASTRTGGTNTEAFF. The CDR3 nucleotides read TGTGCCAGCACCCGGACAGGGGGGACGAACACTGAAGCTTTCTTT.

The V gene is TRBV6-6, the J gene TRBJ2-2; TRBD1 might be the D (5 bases). The ends were cut back, 8 bases at V and 2 bases at J, with 15 bases in the middle. The CDR3 sequence is 15 residues long. CDR1 is MNHNY, CDR2 SVGAGI, per germline (reference sequence). DNA of the CDR3: TGTGCCAGCCTTTTTACAGGAATAAACACCGGGGAGCTGTTTTTT. Protein sequence: CASLFTGINTGELFF.

The gene calls are TRBV28 and TRBJ2-2, with 12 bases fitting TRBD2. V was clipped by 8 bases and J by 4 bases; unmatched bases: 17. This CDR3 contains 19 residues. From germline, CDR1 is MDHEN and CDR2 SYDVKM. The CDR3 DNA reads TGTGCCAGCCTCCTGCTAAGGCCTAGCGGGAGGGGGAGCACCGGGGAGCTGTTTTTT. As protein: CASLLLRPSGRGSTGELFF.

The V gene is TRBV28, the J gene TRBJ1-2, with 9 nucleotides matching TRBD1. The CDR3 runs to 16 residues. Losses at the gene ends were 3 bases for V and 8 bases for J; bases not matched to a gene: 13. Per the germline V gene, CDR1 is MDHEN and CDR2 is SYDVKM. In DNA form, the CDR3 reads TGTGCCAGCAGTTTCGGACAGGGGCCAAACGAGCGCGGCTACACCTTC. Its protein is CASSFGQGPNERGYTF.

The genes are TRBV4-1 and TRBJ2-3; perhaps TRBD2 as D (7 bases). CDR1 is MGHRA, CDR2 YSYEKL, per germline. This CDR3 has 18 amino acids. The V end was cut by 0 bases, the J end by 7 bases, with 23 bases between. The CDR3 loop reads CASSQDRRGAGFTNTQYF. CDR3 bases: TGCGCCAGCAGCCAAGATCGTCGGGGGGCAGGGTTTACCAATACGCAGTATTTT.

The rearrangement links TRBV5-1 to TRBJ1-5; no clear D. V dropped 0 bases and J dropped 1 base, with 14 bases sitting between them. This CDR3 comprises 17 residues. In germline, CDR1 is SGHRS, CDR2 YFSETQ. The DNA for the CDR3 is TGCGCCAGCAGCTTGGGAGATGCGGTGGGGAGCAATCAGCCCCAGCATTTT. This gives the protein CASSLGDAVGSNQPQHF.

This chain connects TRBV7-3 to TRBJ1-2, with unresolved D. Trimming took off 5 bases at V and 5 bases at J, with 9 bases between the two ends. This CDR3 has 12 residues. Per germline, CDR1 SGHTA and CDR2 FQGTGA. This CDR3 reads CASSPNRYGYTF. For the CDR3, the DNA is TGTGCCAGCAGCCCCAACAGATATGGCTACACCTTC.

This clone was counted at least ten times. This sequence joins TRBV5-6 and TRBJ2-3, with TRBD2 matching 11 bases. CDR1 and CDR2 (germline): SGHDT, YYEEEE. The ends lost 4 bases at V and 2 bases at J; junction bases unmatched: 6. The CDR3 runs to 16 residues. CDR3 sequence (DNA): TGTGCCAGCAGCCAACGGACTAGCGGGTTCACAGATACGCAGTATTTT. Translation: CASSQRTSGFTDTQYF.

V and J are TRBV19 and TRBJ2-7; 11 bases fit TRBD1. The germline V gene has CDR1 LNHDA and CDR2 SQIVND (reference sequence). Losses at the gene ends were 5 bases for V and 6 bases for J; bases not matched to a gene: 6. The CDR3 contains 14 residues. The chain's CDR3 is CASSPGQGAGEQYF. CDR3 DNA sequence: TGTGCCAGTAGTCCTGGACAGGGGGCGGGCGAGCAGTACTTC.

This chain uses TRBV27 with TRBJ1-1; D gene uncertain. The ends were cut back, 2 bases at V and 6 bases at J, with 10 bases in the middle. Germline V gene lookup returns CDR1 MNHEY and CDR2 SMNVEV (reference sequence). This CDR3 spans 13 amino acids. The CDR3 loop reads CASSLGGRAEAFF. The CDR3 nucleotides read TGTGCCAGCAGTTTAGGCGGTCGGGCTGAAGCTTTCTTT.

The chain is built from TRBV30 and TRBJ1-5; 7 bases align to TRBD1. V dropped 3 bases and J dropped 2; count of bases not matched to a gene: 4. Germline V gives CDR1 GTSNPN, CDR2 SVGIG (reference sequence). The CDR3 is made up of 14 amino acids. In nucleotides, the CDR3 is TGTGCCTGGAGGAAGGGGACAGGCAATCAGCCCCAGCATTTT. Protein: CAWRKGTGNQPQHF.

V gene TRBV25-1 combines with J gene TRBJ2-5, with 9 bases that match TRBD2. The germline gives CDR1 MGHDK, CDR2 SYGVNS. V dropped 5 bases and J dropped 5; count of bases not matched to a gene: 9. The CDR3 length is 15 residues. CDR3 in amino acids: CASSSGTSYVETQYF. In DNA form, the CDR3 reads TGTGCCAGCAGTTCCGGGACTAGCTATGTGGAGACCCAGTACTTC.

V gene TRBV11-2 combines with J gene TRBJ2-3; D unclear. The CDR3 runs 15 residues. V dropped 0 bases and J dropped 0 bases, with 7 bases sitting between them. CDR1 and CDR2 (germline): SGHAT, FQNNGV. This CDR3 reads CASSLDLVSTDTQYF. As DNA, the CDR3 is TGTGCCAGCAGCTTAGATCTCGTTAGCACAGATACGCAGTATTTT.

The chain couples TRBV27 to TRBJ1-6; D remains unclear. This CDR3 spans 15 amino acids. CDR1 is MNHEY, CDR2 SMNVEV, per germline (reference sequence). Trimming shortened V by 6 bases and J by 8 bases, and 17 bases separated the two germline ends. The CDR3 reads CASRSRLGSDSPLHF. The CDR3 bases are TGTGCCAGCAGATCCAGGCTGGGCTCGGATTCACCCCTCCACTTT.

The chain is built from TRBV19 and TRBJ1-4, with TRBD1 matching 7 bases. The CDR3 runs 15 residues. Germline V lookup: CDR1 LNHDA, CDR2 SQIVND (reference sequence). The J segment lost 11 bases and the V segment lost 0 bases, leaving 9 bases of the junction unmatched. CDR3 sequence (DNA): TGTGCCAGTAGTATAGAAAGGACAGGCGGCCCGAAACTGTTTTTT. It is translated as CASSIERTGGPKLFF.

The genes are TRBV28 and TRBJ1-2; D is ambiguous. V lost 3 bases to trimming and J lost 3 bases, with 17 bases between them. Germline V gene sequence: CDR1 MDHEN, CDR2 SYDVKM. CDR3 length: 16 amino acids. The CDR3 protein is CASSFGSRWPHYGYTF. In DNA, the CDR3 is TGTGCCAGCAGTTTTGGATCTAGGTGGCCACACTATGGCTACACCTTC.

As for this clone: This specimen includes other DNA sequences encoding the same CDR3. The chain couples TRBV18 to TRBJ2-2; D not resolved. This CDR3 has 12 amino acids. Germline V gene data show CDR1 as KGHSH and CDR2 as LQKENI. Trimming left V 3 bases short and J 1 base short, with 0 bases between. The CDR3 region has the DNA TGTGCCAGCTCACCGAACACCGGGGAGCTGTTTTTT. Amino acid sequence: CASSPNTGELFF.

V gene TRBV2 combines with J gene TRBJ1-1, with a tentative D call TRBD1 (6 bases). Trimming stripped 6 bases from V and 1 base from J, with 12 bases between. Germline CDR1 is SNHLY and CDR2 is FYNNEI. This CDR3 has 14 residues. The CDR3 sequence is CASRLQGRNTEAFF. Written as DNA, the CDR3 is TGTGCCAGCAGGCTACAGGGTAGGAACACTGAAGCTTTCTTT.

This clone was observed many times. The gene calls are TRBV27 and TRBJ2-5, with 15 positions matching TRBD2. Germline CDR1 reads MNHEY; CDR2 reads SMNVEV (reference sequence). J gave up 2 bases and V 3 bases, and 1 base lay outside the gene matches. CDR3 length: 16 amino acids. The CDR3 coding sequence is TGTGCCAGCAGTTTGGGACTAGCGGGAGGACAAGAGACCCAGTACTTC. The encoded protein is CASSLGLAGGQETQYF.

V and J are TRBV7-2 and TRBJ2-1; no clear D gene. Germline values: CDR1 SGHTA, CDR2 FQGNSA. Deletions cut 5 bases from V and 3 bases from J, with 26 bases between. This CDR3 is 19 amino acids long. CDR3 sequence: CASSPASSRERHVYNEQFF. DNA of the CDR3: TGTGCCAGCAGCCCCGCTTCCAGCCGCGAAAGACACGTCTACAATGAGCAGTTCTTC.

The J gene is TRBJ1-2, the V gene TRBV7-2, with 9 bases that match TRBD1. The trim removed 6 bases at V and 10 bases at J, leaving 9 bases unmatched. The CDR3 consists of 13 residues. Germline V lookup: CDR1 SGHTA, CDR2 FQGNSA. CDR3: CASRRGTGRDYTF. CDR3 DNA: TGTGCCAGCAGGAGAGGGACAGGGCGTGACTACACCTTC.

The CDR3 protein is CASSQVGPAYSYTF. CDR3 coding DNA: TGCGCCAGCAGCCAAGTAGGCCCGGCTTACAGCTACACCTTC. The V call is TRBV4-1, the J call TRBJ1-2, with unresolved D. Germline CDR1 and CDR2: MGHRA and YSYEKL. Trimming stripped 1 base from V and 9 bases from J, with 15 bases between. There are 14 residues in the CDR3.

The chain links TRBV20-1 to TRBJ1-3, with D unresolved. CDR1 and CDR2 (germline): DFQATT, SNEGSKA (reference sequence). Trimming shortened V by 2 bases and J by 3 bases, and 2 bases separated the two germline ends. The CDR3 covers 11 residues. CDR3: CSARIGNTIYF. The CDR3 nucleotides are TGCAGTGCTAGAATTGGAAACACCATATATTTT.